These 12 T cell receptor beta chains share one sample of origin, sequenced in a study of blood T cell repertoires in COVID-19. The assay was immunoSEQ multiplex PCR, and TCRdb's table has in-frame clones only and misses some. The sample includes tens of thousands of clones, around 85% of them seen just once. The specimen was peripheral blood. The receptors stem from an elderly woman with COVID-19, enrolled during active disease.

This chain links TRBV5-6 with TRBJ2-5, with D tentatively TRBD2 (5 bases). Trimming pared 3 bases from V and 5 bases from J, leaving 14 bases between. Germline V gives CDR1 SGHDT, CDR2 YYEEEE. This CDR3 region has 14 residues. The CDR3 region is CASSSTSSGETQYF. DNA for the CDR3: TGTGCCAGCAGCTCGACCAGCTCGGGGGAGACCCAGTACTTC.

V gene TRBV5-4 combines with J gene TRBJ2-5; 7 bases agree with TRBD1. This CDR3 has 15 amino acids. Germline CDR1 is SGHNT and CDR2 is YYREEE (reference sequence). Trimming cost V 6 bases and J 3 bases; bases outside gene matches: 11. The CDR3 DNA reads TGTGCCAGCAACAGAGGGGGCGGCAGAGAAGAGACCCAGTACTTC. Its protein is CASNRGGGREETQYF.

This rearrangement joins TRBV7-6 to TRBJ1-1, with 10 bases aligning to TRBD1. From germline, CDR1 is SGHVS and CDR2 FNYEAQ. With V trimmed by 4 bases and J by 5 bases, 4 bases remained unmatched. This CDR3 is built from 14 residues. CDR3 bases: TGTGCCAGCAGCTCGGGACAGGGGAAGACTGAAGCTTTCTTT. Its protein product is CASSSGQGKTEAFF. The whole variable domain, filled in from reference TRBV7-6 and TRBJ1-1, reads GAGVSQSPRYKVTKRGQDVALRCDPISGHVSLYWYRQALGQGPEFLTYFNYEAQQDKSGLPNDRFSAERPEGSISTLTIQRTEQRDSAMYRCASSSGQGKTEAFFGQGTRLTVV.

The rearrangement links TRBV7-3 to TRBJ2-1, with D unclear. The CDR3 runs 15 residues. Trimming shortened V by 0 bases and J by 2 bases, and 8 bases separated the two germline ends. Germline CDR1 reads SGHTA; CDR2 reads FQGTGA. DNA for the CDR3: TGTGCCAGCAGCTTAACCCGTTCAGCCTACAATGAGCAGTTCTTC. It encodes CASSLTRSAYNEQFF.

V and J are TRBV4-3 and TRBJ1-3; 7 nucleotides match TRBD1. CDR1 and CDR2 (germline): LGHNA, YSLEER. This CDR3 is 17 amino acids long. V gave up 0 bases and J gave up 0 bases; unmatched junction bases: 5. The CDR3: CASSQDPGGSSGNTIYF. The CDR3 DNA follows: TGCGCCAGCAGCCAAGATCCAGGGGGAAGCTCTGGAAACACCATATATTTT.

This CDR3 is CASSDTDREVGELFF. Here the CDR3 DNA reads TGTGCCAGCAGTGACACGGACAGGGAAGTCGGGGAGCTGTTTTTT. J is TRBJ2-2 and V is TRBV6-4, with 8 positions matching TRBD1. The germline V gene encodes CDR1 MRHNA and CDR2 SNTAGT. The ends lost 2 bases at V and 7 bases at J; junction bases unmatched: 6. This CDR3 comprises 15 residues.

The chain employs TRBV5-6 and TRBJ2-5, with 13 bases lining up with TRBD2. Trimming took 4 bases from V and 3 from J; bases not matched to a gene: 12. In germline, CDR1 is SGHDT, CDR2 YYEEEE. CDR3 length: 18 amino acids. The CDR3 DNA sequence: TGTGCCAGCAGCCCAATGGGGGGGACTAGCGGGGAGAAAGAGACCCAGTACTTC. Its protein is CASSPMGGTSGEKETQYF. The full variable domain, in which reference TRBV5-6 and TRBJ2-5 provide the parts outside the CDR3, is DAGVTQSPTHLIKTRGQQVTLRCSPKSGHDTVSWYQQALGQGPQFIFQYYEEEERQRGNFPDRFSGHQFPNYSSELNVNALLLGDSALYLCASSPMGGTSGEKETQYFGPGTRLLVL.

This clone occurred once. The rearrangement links TRBV7-2 to TRBJ2-3, with 7 bases identical to TRBD2. Germline V lookup: CDR1 SGHTA, CDR2 FQGNSA. This CDR3 is 15 amino acids long. After removal of 1 base from V and 5 bases from J, the junction contained 6 bases not matched to a gene. CDR3 coding DNA: TGTGCCAGCAGCTTAGTTGCAGGGAGGGAAGATACGCAGTATTTT. Translation: CASSLVAGREDTQYF.

V is TRBV28 and J is TRBJ2-7, with 12 bases aligning to TRBD1. Trimming at V came to 4 bases and at J to 5 bases, leaving 9 bases not matched to a gene. Germline CDR1 reads MDHEN; CDR2 reads SYDVKM. The CDR3 sequence is 16 residues long. The DNA of the CDR3 is TGTGCCAGCAGTTCGGCGGGACAGGGGGCGCGTAACGAGCAGTACTTC. Translated, it gives CASSSAGQGARNEQYF.

The chain couples TRBV5-1 to TRBJ1-5; D may be TRBD1 (5 bases). CDR1 and CDR2 from the germline V gene are SGHRS and YFSETQ. The CDR3 has 14 amino acids. V lost 0 bases and J 7 bases, leaving 11 bases between the germline ends. The chain's CDR3 is CASSLEQGGQPQHF. The CDR3 nucleotides read TGCGCCAGCAGCTTGGAGCAGGGAGGGCAGCCCCAGCATTTT.

Only a few counts were recorded for this clone. The rearrangement links TRBV4-1 to TRBJ2-7; 12 bases fit TRBD1. The length of the CDR3 is 15 residues. The V gene's germline CDR1 is MGHRA and CDR2 YSYEKL. The V segment lost 2 bases and the J segment 5 bases; nucleotides outside the gene matches: 4. In DNA, the CDR3 is TGCGCCAGCAGCCAACCGGGACAGGGGGCGCACGAGCAGTACTTC. The encoded protein is CASSQPGQGAHEQYF.

The chain carries TRBV5-4 and TRBJ2-5; 8 bases match TRBD1. Germline CDR1 SGHNT, CDR2 YYREEE (reference sequence). The CDR3 contains 14 residues. J gave up 5 bases and V 2 bases, and 5 bases lay outside the gene matches. Here the CDR3 reads CASSFQGAHETQYF. In nucleotides, the CDR3 is TGTGCCAGCAGCTTCCAGGGGGCGCATGAGACCCAGTACTTC.